This is a list of T cell receptor beta chains from one sample in a study of graft-versus-host responses after intestinal transplantation. Antigens of these TCRs are unknown. Some clones are missing from TCRdb's copy, which holds only in-frame ones; the method was immunoSEQ multiplex PCR. The sample carries roughly 50,000 clones, 80% to 95% recorded once. Specimen: unstimulated CD4+ T cells sorted from spleen or lymph node cells, collected before transplant. These receptors were collected from a human donor who was the organ donor for an intestinal transplant. The CDR3 runs from the conserved cysteine through the conserved F or W. The D gene is left open where the match is weak. Size tells how often a clone was seen (once, few, many) or the class of an expanded clone, and some rows leave it out.

size | length | J | D | V | CDR3 | DNA
once | 15 | TRBJ2-1 | . | TRBV7-9 | CASSTGTYFHNEQFF | TGTGCCAGCAGCACCGGGACCTACTTCCACAATGAGCAGTTCTTC
. | 18 | TRBJ2-3 | TRBD2 | TRBV5-4 | CASSLTTSGRPGTDTQYF | TGTGCCAGCAGCTTGACGACTAGCGGGAGACCCGGGACAGATACGCAGTATTTT
. | 18 | TRBJ1-3 | TRBD1 | TRBV7-2 | CASSLPRGQIVSGNTIYF | TGTGCCAGCAGCCTCCCCCGGGGACAGATCGTCTCTGGAAACACCATATATTTT
. | 16 | TRBJ2-7 | . | TRBV5-1 | CASSLVAGTSTYEQYF | TGCGCCAGCAGCTTGGTAGCCGGGACGAGCACCTACGAGCAGTACTTC
. | 9 | TRBJ1-2 | . | TRBV2 | CASSEGYTF | TGTGCCAGCAGTGAGGGCTACACCTTC
. | 14 | TRBJ2-7 | . | TRBV18 | CASSPSSVGNEQYF | TGTGCCAGCTCACCGTCCTCGGTAGGGAACGAGCAGTACTTC
. | 17 | TRBJ2-7 | . | TRBV7-2 | CASSLDPRDSGFYEQYF | TGTGCCAGCAGCTTAGATCCCCGAGATAGCGGCTTCTACGAGCAGTACTTC
. | 15 | TRBJ2-7 | . | TRBV7-2 | CASSRSYNSPYEQYF | TGTGCCAGCAGCCGTTCCTACAACTCCCCCTACGAGCAGTACTTC
. | 15 | TRBJ2-7 | . | TRBV4-3 | CASSQVRDSHYEQYF | TGCGCCAGCAGCCAAGTGCGAGACTCCCACTACGAGCAGTACTTC
. | 15 | TRBJ1-5 | . | TRBV6-5 | CASSSGPYSNQPQHF | TGTGCCAGCAGTTCGGGACCATATAGCAATCAGCCCCAGCATTTT
. | 15 | TRBJ2-7 | TRBD1 | TRBV11-3 | CASSPSGTAGYEQYF | TGTGCCAGCAGCCCTTCCGGGACAGCCGGCTACGAGCAGTACTTC
. | 15 | TRBJ2-3 | . | TRBV30 | CAWNKGGASTDTQYF | TGTGCCTGGAACAAAGGGGGGGCCAGCACAGATACGCAGTATTTT
. | 15 | TRBJ1-1 | TRBD1 | TRBV9 | CASSVVTGPPTEAFF | TGTGCCAGCAGCGTAGTGACAGGGCCACCCACTGAAGCTTTCTTT
once | 11 | TRBJ1-2 | . | TRBV28 | CAITGRGGYTF | TGTGCCATCACGGGTAGGGGTGGCTACACCTTC
. | 17 | TRBJ2-2 | . | TRBV21-1 | CASSNGVQGADTGELFF | TGTGCCAGCAGCAACGGAGTACAGGGCGCGGACACCGGGGAGCTGTTTTTT
. | 15 | TRBJ2-1 | TRBD2 | TRBV6-5 | CASRNIAGVLYEQFF | TGTGCCAGCAGGAATATAGCGGGAGTTCTCTATGAGCAGTTCTTC
. | 15 | TRBJ2-7 | . | TRBV6-1 | CASLPDPTRYYEQYF | TGTGCCAGCTTACCCGACCCGACCCGGTACTACGAGCAGTACTTC
. | 16 | TRBJ2-4 | TRBD2 | TRBV25-1 | CASSASLAGGRNIQYF | TGTGCCAGCAGTGCATCTTTAGCGGGAGGCAGAAACATTCAGTACTTC
. | 17 | TRBJ2-1 | TRBD2 | TRBV29-1 | CSVDTSGLASGRAEQFF | TGCAGCGTTGATACTTCAGGTTTGGCTAGCGGGAGGGCTGAGCAGTTCTTC
. | 13 | TRBJ2-2 | . | TRBV28 | CASSRDNTGELFF | TGTGCCAGCAGCCGGGACAACACCGGGGAGCTGTTTTTT
. | 14 | TRBJ2-7 | . | TRBV5-1 | CASSLGRDTYEQYF | TGCGCCAGCAGCTTGGGCAGGGATACCTACGAGCAGTACTTC
. | 12 | TRBJ2-7 | TRBD1 | TRBV7-9 | CASSWTGLEQYF | TGTGCCAGCAGCTGGACAGGGCTCGAGCAGTACTTC
once | 17 | TRBJ2-7 | TRBD1 | TRBV10-1 | CASPKPPGDRGPYEQYF | TGCGCCAGCCCGAAGCCGCCGGGGGACAGGGGGCCCTACGAGCAGTACTTC
. | 14 | TRBJ1-1 | . | TRBV18 | CASSPETGNTEAFF | TGTGCCAGCTCCCCAGAGACAGGGAACACTGAAGCTTTCTTT
. | 15 | TRBJ1-4 | . | TRBV30 | CAWSVGGATNEKLFF | TGTGCCTGGAGTGTAGGTGGCGCGACTAATGAAAAACTGTTTTTT
. | 15 | TRBJ1-3 | TRBD1 | TRBV5-6 | CASSSQTGRGNTIYF | TGTGCCAGCAGCTCCCAGACAGGGCGTGGAAACACCATATATTTT
. | 14 | TRBJ1-6 | . | TRBV19 | CASKSDPYNSPLHF | TGTGCCAGTAAAAGCGATCCCTATAATTCACCCCTCCACTTT
. | 12 | TRBJ2-1 | . | TRBV28 | CASSLLYNEQFF | TGTGCCAGCAGCCTTCTTTACAATGAGCAGTTCTTC
. | 13 | TRBJ2-3 | . | TRBV25-1 | CASSDGRSDTQYF | TGTGCCAGCAGTGATGGAAGATCAGATACGCAGTATTTT
. | 12 | TRBJ1-2 | . | TRBV19 | CASSRDFDGYTF | TGTGCCAGTTCCAGGGACTTCGATGGCTACACCTTC
. | 14 | TRBJ2-7 | . | TRBV7-2 | CASSLAAAAYEQYF | TGTGCCAGCAGCTTAGCAGCGGCAGCCTACGAGCAGTACTTC
. | 13 | TRBJ1-1 | TRBD1 | TRBV29-1 | CSAHLQGSTEAFF | TGCAGCGCTCATTTACAGGGGTCCACTGAAGCTTTCTTT
once | 15 | TRBJ1-4 | TRBD1 | TRBV2 | CASRASGGGGEKLFF | TGTGCCAGCAGGGCCTCAGGGGGCGGAGGTGAAAAACTGTTTTTT
. | 15 | TRBJ1-6 | . | TRBV6-5 | CASSPGVRMNSPLHF | TGTGCCAGCAGCCCCGGGGTTCGCATGAATTCACCCCTCCACTTT
. | 15 | TRBJ2-7 | TRBD1 | TRBV4-2 | CASSQGFGQGFEQYF | TGTGCCAGCAGCCAAGGGTTCGGACAGGGCTTCGAGCAGTACTTC
. | 15 | TRBJ2-6 | TRBD1 | TRBV6-6 | CASREQGTGANVLTF | TGTGCCAGCAGGGAACAGGGGACTGGGGCCAACGTCCTGACTTTC
. | 19 | TRBJ2-7 | . | TRBV21-1 | CASTAYSGGPAPLSYEQYF | TGTGCCAGCACCGCCTATAGCGGGGGCCCCGCCCCGCTCTCCTACGAGCAGTACTTC
. | 14 | TRBJ2-1 | TRBD2 | TRBV19 | CASRSGSSYNEQFF | TGTGCCAGTAGGAGCGGGAGCTCCTACAATGAGCAGTTCTTC
. | 14 | TRBJ2-1 | . | TRBV18 | CASSPPGGYNEQFF | TGTGCCAGCTCACCACCAGGGGGCTACAATGAGCAGTTCTTC
. | 14 | TRBJ1-1 | . | TRBV19 | CASSFEGRNTEAFF | TGTGCCAGTAGTTTCGAAGGGAGGAACACTGAAGCTTTCTTT
. | 14 | TRBJ2-4 | . | TRBV6-5 | CASSYSYNKNIQYF | TGTGCCAGCAGTTACTCTTACAACAAAAACATTCAGTACTTC
. | 14 | TRBJ1-3 | . | TRBV7-2 | CASTWWDSGNTIYF | TGTGCCAGCACCTGGTGGGATTCTGGAAACACCATATATTTT
once | 13 | TRBJ1-1 | . | TRBV9 | CASSVTMNTEAFF | TGTGCCAGCAGCGTCACGATGAACACTGAAGCTTTCTTT
. | 17 | TRBJ2-1 | . | TRBV9 | CASSSRGSAGTQNEQFF | TGTGCCAGCAGCTCAAGGGGATCGGCAGGGACTCAAAATGAGCAGTTCTTC
. | 15 | TRBJ1-2 | . | TRBV27 | CASSFGTRGGYGYTF | TGTGCCAGCAGTTTTGGGACCCGGGGCGGCTATGGCTACACCTTC
. | 14 | TRBJ2-1 | . | TRBV6-1 | CASSAASSYNEQFF | TGTGCCAGCAGTGCAGCGAGCTCCTACAATGAGCAGTTCTTC
. | 16 | TRBJ1-4 | . | TRBV28 | CASSLTRGQGNEKLFF | TGTGCCAGCAGCCTCACCCGGGGACAAGGGAATGAAAAACTGTTTTTT
. | 15 | TRBJ1-4 | . | TRBV2 | CASSEETAGNEKLFF | TGTGCCAGCAGCGAAGAGACGGCTGGGAATGAAAAACTGTTTTTT
. | 15 | TRBJ2-7 | TRBD2 | TRBV6-5 | CASTSGLAGLYEQYF | TGTGCCAGCACCTCGGGACTAGCGGGCCTCTACGAGCAGTACTTC
. | 15 | TRBJ2-7 | TRBD1 | TRBV7-2 | CASSLAGQGIYEQYF | TGTGCCAGCAGCTTAGCGGGACAGGGGATATACGAGCAGTACTTC
. | 13 | TRBJ1-1 | . | TRBV15 | CATSSLQNTEAFF | TGTGCCACCAGCAGCCTACAGAACACTGAAGCTTTCTTT
. | 16 | TRBJ2-7 | TRBD1 | TRBV7-9 | CASSYIPGQGYYEQYF | TGTGCCAGCAGCTACATACCGGGACAGGGGTATTACGAGCAGTACTTC
few | 13 | TRBJ2-3 | . | TRBV19 | CASSSGSTDTQYF | TGTGCCAGTAGTAGCGGGAGCACAGATACGCAGTATTTT
once | 14 | TRBJ2-7 | . | TRBV25-1 | CASTPTSPGYEQYF | TGTGCCAGCACACCGACTAGTCCAGGTTACGAGCAGTACTTC
. | 13 | TRBJ2-3 | . | TRBV6-6 | CASSPGGTDTQYF | TGTGCCAGCAGTCCAGGGGGCACAGATACGCAGTATTTT
. | 12 | TRBJ2-7 | . | TRBV6-6 | CASRAGTLEQYF | TGTGCCAGCAGGGCCGGGACGCTGGAGCAGTACTTC